These 27 T cell receptor beta chains share one sample of origin, sequenced in a study of monozygotic twins with inflammatory bowel disease. One entry per CDR3 protein, without DNA, is what TCRdb gives after re-calling the 5' RACE reads. In total, the table holds 440,000 or so distinct CDR3 sequences. Sequencing input: blood. Receptor source: a human donor with ulcerative colitis or Crohn's disease, or a healthy co-twin of an affected twin (not recorded which).

The chain uses TRBV20-1 and TRBJ1-5. Germline V gives CDR1 DFQATT, CDR2 SNEGSKA (reference sequence). CDR3 length: 14 residues. This chain's CDR3 is CSAQRRRGGQPQHF.

This chain connects TRBV7-9 to TRBJ2-2; with no DNA, the TCRdb D assignment of TRBD1 cannot be verified. CDR1 is SEHNR, CDR2 FQNEAQ, per germline (reference sequence). The CDR3 sequence is 16 residues long. The CDR3 region is CASSSTQGAGTGELFF.

The chain carries TRBV6-2 or TRBV6-3 and TRBJ2-5; TCRdb's D call, TRBD2, is unchecked because there is no DNA. Germline-derived CDR1 and CDR2 are MNHEY and SVGEGT. The CDR3 is made up of 18 amino acids. This chain's CDR3 is CASSRKQSTSGIPSTQYF.

This chain uses TRBV7-8 with TRBJ1-1; TCRdb's D call of TRBD1 is untestable without DNA. CDR1 SGHVS and CDR2 FQNEAQ come from the germline V gene. CDR3 size: 15 residues. CDR3 amino acids: CASSLTGGRFTEAFF.

The rearrangement uses TRBV28 and TRBJ2-5; TCRdb gives TRBD2 as the D gene, but with no DNA this cannot be confirmed. CDR3 length: 16 amino acids. CDR1 is MDHEN and CDR2 is SYDVKM in the germline V gene. This CDR3 reads CASSVLGLATRETQYF. The whole variable domain, filled in from reference TRBV28 and TRBJ2-5, reads DVKVTQSSRYLVKRTGEKVFLECVQDMDHENMFWYRQDPGLGLRLIYFSYDVKMKEKGDIPEGYSVSREKKERFSLILESASTNQTSMYLCASSVLGLATRETQYFGPGTRLLVL.

V is TRBV5-4 and J is TRBJ2-7; as DNA is missing, the TRBD2 call by TCRdb cannot be tested. There are 16 residues in the CDR3. Germline loops: CDR1 SGHNT, CDR2 YYREEE (reference sequence). CDR3 region: CASSFEGLAGSYEQYF. The full variable domain, completed using reference TRBV5-4 and TRBJ2-7, is ETGVTQSPTHLIKTRGQQVTLRCSSQSGHNTVSWYQQALGQGPQFIFQYYREEENGRGNFPPRFSGLQFPNYSSELNVNALELDDSALYLCASSFEGLAGSYEQYFGPGTRLTVT.

The rearrangement links TRBV3-1 to TRBJ2-1; the TRBD1 assignment by TCRdb is unverifiable without DNA. Germline CDR1 LGHDT, CDR2 YNNKEL (reference sequence). The CDR3 spans 15 residues. CDR3: CASSQDRGHYNEQFF.

The chain has TRBV5-4 and TRBJ1-1. This CDR3 is 15 amino acids long. Per the germline V gene, CDR1 is SGHNT and CDR2 is YYREEE (reference sequence). CDR3 sequence: CASRKGPPGGTEAFF.

The chain has TRBV12-3 or TRBV12-4 and TRBJ2-1; the D gene TCRdb calls, TRBD2, cannot be checked with no DNA. The CDR3 extends over 15 amino acids. The CDR3 protein is CASSFLRLGHKEQFF.

This chain links TRBV12-3 or TRBV12-4 with TRBJ2-1; TCRdb outputs TRBD2, but without DNA this stays unchecked. This CDR3 is 15 amino acids long. The CDR3 sequence: CASSFGGGAYNEQFF.

The chain employs TRBV25-1 and TRBJ2-1. Germline V gene lookup returns CDR1 MGHDK and CDR2 SYGVNS. The CDR3 runs 13 residues. The CDR3 protein is CASSVTRVNEQFF.

This sequence joins TRBV4-1 and TRBJ1-2. The length of the CDR3 is 19 residues. Germline V gives CDR1 MGHRA, CDR2 YSYEKL. The chain's CDR3 is CASSQVPLPATGPSRGYTF.

The V call is TRBV9, the J call TRBJ1-2; TCRdb's D gene call, TRBD1, goes unchecked for lack of DNA. The CDR3 is 17 amino acids. Germline V gene sequence: CDR1 SGDLS, CDR2 YYNGEE. CDR3 region: CASSVYPGSIKNYGYTF.

The chain is built from TRBV7-2 and TRBJ2-3. In germline, CDR1 is SGHTA, CDR2 FQGNSA. The CDR3 has 13 residues. CDR3 sequence: CASSLQGTDTQYF.

V is TRBV6-1 and J is TRBJ2-5; the D gene TCRdb calls, TRBD2, cannot be checked with no DNA. In germline, CDR1 is MNHNS, CDR2 SASEGT. The CDR3 covers 19 residues. The CDR3: CASSTPDTSGGPVGGDQYF.

This chain uses TRBV7-9 with TRBJ2-6; the D call of TRBD2 rests on TCRdb alone, since no DNA is present to check it. The CDR3 consists of 17 residues. CDR1 and CDR2 from the germline V gene are SEHNR and FQNEAQ (reference sequence). The CDR3 protein is CASKPGTSLQGANVLTF.

This chain uses TRBV21-1 with TRBJ1-4; TCRdb names TRBD1, which stays unverified in the absence of DNA. TRBV21-1 is classified as a pseudogene. This CDR3 is 16 amino acids long. CDR3 residues: CASSTGTGAPTEELFF.

The chain employs TRBV3-1 and TRBJ2-5; TCRdb outputs TRBD2, but without DNA this stays unchecked. The length of the CDR3 is 16 residues. The germline V gene encodes CDR1 LGHDT and CDR2 YNNKEL (reference sequence). The CDR3: CASSQDRGALQENQYF.

V and J are TRBV4-3 and TRBJ2-5; TCRdb outputs TRBD1, but without DNA this stays unchecked. This CDR3 has 18 residues. CDR1 LGHNA and CDR2 YSLEER come from the germline V gene. This CDR3 reads CASSQEGRGGGDQETQYF.

V and J are TRBV6-8 and TRBJ2-3; the D call from TCRdb, TRBD2, cannot be confirmed without DNA. This CDR3 is 14 amino acids long. Germline CDR1 MNHGY, CDR2 SAAAGT. CDR3 protein: CASRPSGGEDTQYF.

The chain links TRBV5-1 to TRBJ2-6; TCRdb lists TRBD2, though no DNA is available to test this call. This CDR3 spans 15 amino acids. Per germline, CDR1 SGHRS and CDR2 YFSETQ. The CDR3 sequence is CASSPPRSGANVLTF.

The chain uses TRBV4-1 and TRBJ2-2; the D gene TCRdb calls, TRBD2, cannot be checked with no DNA. This CDR3 contains 18 residues. Germline lookup yields CDR1 MGHRA and CDR2 YSYEKL. CDR3 residues: CASSQGLVASGDTGELFF.

This chain links TRBV7-2 with TRBJ2-5. Per the germline V gene, CDR1 is SGHTA and CDR2 is FQGNSA. The CDR3 covers 14 residues. CDR3 residues: CASSAKQRQETQYF.

The chain recombines TRBV7-2 with TRBJ2-7; there is no DNA to check the TCRdb D call of TRBD2. Germline CDR1 is SGHTA and CDR2 is FQGNSA. The length of the CDR3 is 16 residues. CDR3 sequence reads: CASSVTSGGFSYEQYF.

The chain employs TRBV27 and TRBJ2-7; TCRdb returns TRBD2, unconfirmable since there is no DNA. The CDR3 spans 17 residues. Germline lookup yields CDR1 MNHEY and CDR2 SMNVEV (reference sequence). The CDR3 region is CASSPGTSGKIRHEQYF.

The chain is built from TRBV6-5 and TRBJ1-5; TCRdb selects TRBD1, and the lack of DNA leaves this call unchecked. Germline V gene lookup returns CDR1 MNHEY and CDR2 SVGAGI. The CDR3 consists of 17 residues. The CDR3 protein is CASNLPSDRGGNQPQHF.

The V gene is TRBV11-2, the J gene TRBJ2-2; with no DNA, the TCRdb D assignment of TRBD1 cannot be verified. Germline CDR1 and CDR2: SGHAT and FQNNGV. The CDR3 loop spans 15 amino acids. CDR3 loop: CASSSGGRNTGELFF. The full variable domain, completed using reference TRBV11-2 and TRBJ2-2, is EAGVAQSPRYKIIEKRQSVAFWCNPISGHATLYWYQQILGQGPKLLIQFQNNGVVDDSQLPKDRFSAERLKGVDSTLKIQPAKLEDSAVYLCASSSGGRNTGELFFGEGSRLTVL.